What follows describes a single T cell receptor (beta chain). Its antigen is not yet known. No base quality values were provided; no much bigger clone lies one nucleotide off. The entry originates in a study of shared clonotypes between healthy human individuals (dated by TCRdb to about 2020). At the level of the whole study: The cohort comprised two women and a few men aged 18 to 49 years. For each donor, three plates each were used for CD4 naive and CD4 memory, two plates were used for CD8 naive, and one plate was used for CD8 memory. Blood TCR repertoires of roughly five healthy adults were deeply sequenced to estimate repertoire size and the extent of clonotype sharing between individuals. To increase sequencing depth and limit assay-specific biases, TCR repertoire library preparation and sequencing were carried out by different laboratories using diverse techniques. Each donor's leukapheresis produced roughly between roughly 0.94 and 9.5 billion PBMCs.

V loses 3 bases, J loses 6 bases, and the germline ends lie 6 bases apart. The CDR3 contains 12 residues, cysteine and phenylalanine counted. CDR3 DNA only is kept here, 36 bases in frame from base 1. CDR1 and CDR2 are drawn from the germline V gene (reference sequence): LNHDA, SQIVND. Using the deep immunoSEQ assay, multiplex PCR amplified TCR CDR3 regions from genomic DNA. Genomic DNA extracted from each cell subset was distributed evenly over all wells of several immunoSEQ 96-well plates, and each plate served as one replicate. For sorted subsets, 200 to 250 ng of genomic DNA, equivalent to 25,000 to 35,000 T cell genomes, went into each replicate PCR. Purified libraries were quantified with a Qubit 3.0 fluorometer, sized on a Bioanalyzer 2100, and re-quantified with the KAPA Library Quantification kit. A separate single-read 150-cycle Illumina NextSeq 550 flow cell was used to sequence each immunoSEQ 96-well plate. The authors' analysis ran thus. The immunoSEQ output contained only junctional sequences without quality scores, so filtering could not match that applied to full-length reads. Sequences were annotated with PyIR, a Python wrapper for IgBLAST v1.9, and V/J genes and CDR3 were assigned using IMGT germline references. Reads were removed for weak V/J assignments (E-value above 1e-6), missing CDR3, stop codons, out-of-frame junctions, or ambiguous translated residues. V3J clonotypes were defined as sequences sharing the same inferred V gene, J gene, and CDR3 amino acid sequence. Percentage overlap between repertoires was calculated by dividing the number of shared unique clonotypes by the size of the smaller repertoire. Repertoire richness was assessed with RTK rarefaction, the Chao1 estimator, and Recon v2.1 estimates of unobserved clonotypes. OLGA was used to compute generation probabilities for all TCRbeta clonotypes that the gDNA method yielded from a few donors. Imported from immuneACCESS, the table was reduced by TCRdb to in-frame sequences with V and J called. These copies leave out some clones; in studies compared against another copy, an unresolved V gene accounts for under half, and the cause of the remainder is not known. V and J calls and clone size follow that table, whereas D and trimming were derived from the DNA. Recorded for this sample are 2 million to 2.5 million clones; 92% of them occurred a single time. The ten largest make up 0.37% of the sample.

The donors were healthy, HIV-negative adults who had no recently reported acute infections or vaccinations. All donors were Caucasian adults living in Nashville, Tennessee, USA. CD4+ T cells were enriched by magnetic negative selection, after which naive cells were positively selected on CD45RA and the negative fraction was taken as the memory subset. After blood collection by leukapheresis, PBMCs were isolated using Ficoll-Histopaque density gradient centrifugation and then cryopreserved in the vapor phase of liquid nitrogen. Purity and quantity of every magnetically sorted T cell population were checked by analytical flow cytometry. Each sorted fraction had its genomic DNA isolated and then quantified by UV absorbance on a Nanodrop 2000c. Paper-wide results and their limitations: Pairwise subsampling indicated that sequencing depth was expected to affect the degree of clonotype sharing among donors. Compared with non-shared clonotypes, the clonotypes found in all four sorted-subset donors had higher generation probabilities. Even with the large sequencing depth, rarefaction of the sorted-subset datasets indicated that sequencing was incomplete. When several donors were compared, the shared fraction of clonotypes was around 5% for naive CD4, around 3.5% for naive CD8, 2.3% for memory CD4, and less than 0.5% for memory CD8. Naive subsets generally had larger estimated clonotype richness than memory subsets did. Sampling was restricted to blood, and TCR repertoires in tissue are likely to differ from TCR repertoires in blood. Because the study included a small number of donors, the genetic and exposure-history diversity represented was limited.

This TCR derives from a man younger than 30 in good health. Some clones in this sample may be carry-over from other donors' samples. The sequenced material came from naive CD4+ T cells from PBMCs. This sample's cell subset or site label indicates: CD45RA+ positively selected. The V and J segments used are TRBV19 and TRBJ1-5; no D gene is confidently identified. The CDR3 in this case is CASSMMVQPQHF. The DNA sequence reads TGTGCCAGTAGTATGATGGTTCAGCCCCAGCATTTT.